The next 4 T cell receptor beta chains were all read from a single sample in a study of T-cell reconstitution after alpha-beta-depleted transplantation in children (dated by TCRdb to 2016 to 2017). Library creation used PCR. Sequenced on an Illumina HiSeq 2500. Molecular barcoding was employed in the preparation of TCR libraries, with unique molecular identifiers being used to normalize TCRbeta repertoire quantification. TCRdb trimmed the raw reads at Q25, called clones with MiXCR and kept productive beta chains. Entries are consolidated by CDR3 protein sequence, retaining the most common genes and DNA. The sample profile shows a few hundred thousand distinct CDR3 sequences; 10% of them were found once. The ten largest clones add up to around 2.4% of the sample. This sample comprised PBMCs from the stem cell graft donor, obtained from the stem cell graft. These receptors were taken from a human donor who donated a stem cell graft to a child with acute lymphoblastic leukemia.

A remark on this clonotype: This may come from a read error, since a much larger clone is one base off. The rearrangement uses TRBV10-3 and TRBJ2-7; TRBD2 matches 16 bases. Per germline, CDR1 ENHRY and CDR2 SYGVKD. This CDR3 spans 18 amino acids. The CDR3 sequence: CAISERGLAGGKVYEHYF. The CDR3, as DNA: TGTGCCATCAGTGAGCGGGGACTAGCGGGAGGGAAAGTTTACGAGCACTACTTC.

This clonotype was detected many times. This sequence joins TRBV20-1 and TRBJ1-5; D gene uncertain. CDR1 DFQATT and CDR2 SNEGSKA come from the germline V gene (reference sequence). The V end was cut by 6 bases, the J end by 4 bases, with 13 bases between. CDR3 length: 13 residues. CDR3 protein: CSAVRTFNQPQHF. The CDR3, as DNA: TGCAGTGCGGTGCGAACCTTTAATCAGCCCCAGCATTTT.

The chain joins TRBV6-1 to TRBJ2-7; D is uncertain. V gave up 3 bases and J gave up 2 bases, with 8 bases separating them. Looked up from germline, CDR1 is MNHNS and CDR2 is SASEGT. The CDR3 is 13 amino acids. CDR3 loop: CASSETSPYEQYF. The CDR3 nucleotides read TGTGCCAGCAGTGAGACTTCTCCCTACGAGCAGTACTTC.

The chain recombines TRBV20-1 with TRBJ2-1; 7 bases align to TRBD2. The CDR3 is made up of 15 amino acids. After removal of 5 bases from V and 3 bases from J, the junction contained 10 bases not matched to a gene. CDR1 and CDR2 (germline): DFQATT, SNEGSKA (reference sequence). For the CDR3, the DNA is TGCAGTGCTCGGAATCCTAGCGGCTTCTACAATGAGCAGTTCTTC. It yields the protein CSARNPSGFYNEQFF.